A single sample gave rise to the 31 T cell receptor beta chains below, sequenced in a study of blood T cell repertoires in COVID-19. Generated by immunoSEQ multiplex PCR, the TCRdb table keeps only in-frame clones and is missing some. The sample yields some 170,000 clones, more than 65% seen once. Sequencing used PBMCs or T cells enriched from blood (not recorded which). The receptor source for this set is a man aged 50-59 years who had recovered from COVID-19.

The CDR3 DNA reads as TGTGCCAGCAGGGAGCAGGGGACTAATGAAAAACTGTTTTTT. It is translated as CASREQGTNEKLFF. J is TRBJ1-4 and V is TRBV6-6, with D perhaps TRBD1 (6 bases). This CDR3 has 14 residues. V dropped 6 bases and J dropped 2 bases, with 10 bases sitting between them. Germline V gene sequence: CDR1 MNHNY, CDR2 SVGAGI (reference sequence).

The genes are TRBV9 and TRBJ2-1; 7 nucleotides agree with TRBD2. The germline V gene encodes CDR1 SGDLS and CDR2 YYNGEE. V was pared by 3 bases and J by 6 bases, with 9 bases of the junction left unmatched. CDR3 length: 15 amino acids. This chain's CDR3 is CASSARLGGGNEQFF. CDR3 nucleotide sequence: TGTGCCAGCAGCGCGCGGCTCGGCGGGGGCAATGAGCAGTTCTTC.

This clone was counted a single time. The chain links TRBV27 to TRBJ2-3; 8 bases are shared with TRBD2. V shed 6 bases and J 9 bases; nucleotides not matched to a gene: 14. This CDR3 region has 15 residues. The germline gives CDR1 MNHEY, CDR2 SMNVEV (reference sequence). CDR3 bases: TGTGCCAGCAGGAAAGCGGGGGCCCGGATTAGGACGCAGTATTTT. It translates to CASRKAGARIRTQYF.

This rearrangement joins TRBV7-2 to TRBJ2-1; possible D gene TRBD2, 6 bases. V lost 7 bases and J lost 3, with 16 bases in between. This CDR3 comprises 15 residues. The germline V gene encodes CDR1 SGHTA and CDR2 FQGNSA. The CDR3 DNA follows: TGTGCCAGCAACCCGGGGGACCGACTCTACAATGAGCAGTTCTTC. It specifies CASNPGDRLYNEQFF.

The chain carries TRBV15 and TRBJ1-1; 12 nucleotides agree with TRBD1. Germline trimming cut 2 bases from V and 10 bases from J; bases unmatched to any gene: 5. There are 14 residues in the CDR3. Germline CDR1 reads LNHNV; CDR2 reads YYDKDF (reference sequence). CDR3 nucleotide sequence: TGTGCCACCAGCAGACTCGGGACAGGGGGCCTAGCTTTCTTT. Translated: CATSRLGTGGLAFF.

The chain carries TRBV6-5 and TRBJ1-2, with D hard to call. This CDR3 comprises 15 residues. The V gene lost 6 bases and the J gene lost 7 bases, with 21 bases spanning the gap. Germline lookup yields CDR1 MNHEY and CDR2 SVGAGI. For the CDR3, the DNA is TGTGCCAGCAGACTAGACGGCGGGGTCTTTTCTGGCTACACCTTC. Translation: CASRLDGGVFSGYTF.

This rearrangement joins TRBV11-3 to TRBJ1-6; 9 nucleotides align to TRBD1. This CDR3 comprises 19 residues. With V trimmed by 4 bases and J by 8 bases, 18 bases remained unmatched. Germline V lookup: CDR1 SGHNT, CDR2 YENEEA. CDR3 in amino acids: CASSSLDRGTLYRDSPLHF. The CDR3 region has the DNA TGTGCCAGCAGCTCCTTAGACAGGGGGACCCTATACCGGGATTCACCCCTCCACTTT.

The chain joins TRBV6-5 to TRBJ1-6; D is ambiguous. CDR3 size: 15 residues. The V gene lost 0 bases and the J gene lost 4 bases, with 7 bases spanning the gap. Germline V gene lookup returns CDR1 MNHEY and CDR2 SVGAGI. The CDR3 DNA reads TGTGCCAGCAGTTACTCCGGGTTTTATAATTCACCCCTCCACTTT. Amino acid sequence: CASSYSGFYNSPLHF.

J is TRBJ2-4 and V is TRBV12-3 or TRBV12-4; D is uncertain. Trimming stripped 7 bases from V and 8 bases from J, with 9 bases between. CDR3 length: 11 amino acids. This CDR3 reads CASTRSDIQYF. The CDR3 nucleotides are TGTGCCAGCACTCGCTCGGACATTCAGTACTTC.

This chain connects TRBV18 to TRBJ1-1; TRBD1 matches at 8 bases. The V gene's germline CDR1 is KGHSH and CDR2 LQKENI. The CDR3 is 14 amino acids. Trimming took 5 bases from V and 1 from J; bases not matched to a gene: 3. The CDR3 DNA reads as TGTGCCAGCTCATCACAGGGGGAGAACACTGAAGCTTTCTTT. It encodes CASSSQGENTEAFF.

This chain connects TRBV6-5 to TRBJ1-2, with TRBD1 matching 10 bases. The CDR3 is 13 residues long. V lost 6 bases and J lost 8; bases outside the gene matches: 6. Germline CDR1 reads MNHEY; CDR2 reads SVGAGI. CDR3 coding DNA: TGTGCCAGCAGGACAGGGACAGGGGAAGGCTACACCTTC. Translating gives CASRTGTGEGYTF.

The J gene is TRBJ1-4, the V gene TRBV28; a possible D gene is TRBD1 (5 bases). CDR1 is MDHEN and CDR2 is SYDVKM in the germline V gene. V was shortened by 5 bases and J by 4 bases, with 17 bases between the two germline ends. The CDR3 has 16 amino acids. CDR3 sequence reads: CASSPGVLSGNEKLFF. The CDR3 DNA follows: TGTGCCAGCAGTCCGGGGGTTTTGTCGGGTAATGAAAAACTGTTTTTT.

In its sample, this clone is medium-sized. The chain uses TRBV12-3 or TRBV12-4 and TRBJ1-1, with D unclear. The CDR3 is 11 residues long. Trimming shortened V by 7 bases and J by 7 bases, and 10 bases separated the two germline ends. This CDR3 reads CASKSRVEAFF. CDR3 DNA sequence: TGTGCCAGCAAATCACGGGTTGAAGCTTTCTTT.

This chain connects TRBV30 to TRBJ2-7, with D hard to call. The CDR3 runs 13 residues. V was clipped by 4 bases and J by 7 bases, with 17 bases between them. The V gene's germline CDR1 is GTSNPN and CDR2 SVGIG (reference sequence). CDR3 coding DNA: TGTGCCTGGACGGCACAGATAGTTTTTGAGCAGTACTTC. It yields the protein CAWTAQIVFEQYF.

This clone was observed a single time. The chain has TRBV2 and TRBJ1-1; tentatively, D is TRBD1 (6 bases). V was clipped by 5 bases and J by 0 bases, with 7 bases between them. This CDR3 is built from 13 residues. CDR1 is SNHLY, CDR2 FYNNEI, per germline. CDR3 amino acids: CASSTGLNTEAFF. In DNA, the CDR3 is TGTGCCAGCAGTACAGGGTTGAACACTGAAGCTTTCTTT.

The genes are TRBV25-1 and TRBJ1-5, with TRBD1 identical over 7 bases. Trimming at V came to 3 bases and at J to 3 bases, leaving 5 bases not matched to a gene. Per germline, CDR1 MGHDK and CDR2 SYGVNS. The CDR3 has 15 residues. The chain's CDR3 is CASSDGGGNNQPQHF. The CDR3 DNA reads TGTGCCAGCAGTGACGGAGGGGGCAACAATCAGCCCCAGCATTTT.

The V and J genes are TRBV7-3 and TRBJ2-1, with D maybe TRBD1 (5 bases). CDR3 length: 21 amino acids. V gave up 4 bases and J gave up 0 bases, with 28 bases separating them. Germline-derived CDR1 and CDR2 are SGHTA and FQGTGA. The CDR3 bases are TGTGCCAGCAGCTCCGAGGCGTCGGCCGTACTCAAGGGGCCCTCCTACAATGAGCAGTTCTTC. Translation: CASSSEASAVLKGPSYNEQFF.

The chain uses TRBV5-1 and TRBJ2-6, with 8 bases aligning to TRBD1. The J segment lost 0 bases and the V segment lost 4 bases, leaving 9 bases of the junction unmatched. Germline V lookup: CDR1 SGHRS, CDR2 YFSETQ. CDR3 length: 18 residues. The DNA for the CDR3 is TGCGCCAGCAGCCTCGCGGCGCAGGGGGCCTCTGGGGCCAACGTCCTGACTTTC. It translates to CASSLAAQGASGANVLTF.

The rearrangement uses TRBV5-1 and TRBJ1-2; no reliable D call. Trimming left V 0 bases short and J 4 bases short, with 7 bases between. The germline V gene has CDR1 SGHRS and CDR2 YFSETQ. CDR3 size: 13 residues. The CDR3 DNA reads as TGCGCCAGCAGCTTGGACACAGTCTATGGCTACACCTTC. Amino acid sequence: CASSLDTVYGYTF.

This rearrangement joins TRBV18 to TRBJ1-1, with TRBD1 as a possible D gene (6 bases). V lost 3 bases and J 5 bases, leaving 13 bases between the germline ends. This CDR3 comprises 14 residues. Germline-derived CDR1 and CDR2 are KGHSH and LQKENI. Here the CDR3 reads CASSPGGGRTEAFF. CDR3 nucleotide sequence: TGTGCCAGCTCACCGGGAGGGGGACGAACTGAAGCTTTCTTT.

The chain recombines TRBV4-2 with TRBJ2-5; 8 bases match TRBD2. The V gene end was trimmed by 3 bases and the J gene end by 0 bases; junction bases not matched to a gene: 9. Germline V lookup: CDR1 LGHNA, CDR2 YNFKEQ. CDR3 size: 17 residues. CDR3 nucleotide sequence: TGTGCCAGCAGCCACCCCCATAGGACTAGCAACCAAGAGACCCAGTACTTC. This translates into CASSHPHRTSNQETQYF.

The rearrangement links TRBV6-5 to TRBJ1-2; 7 bases map to TRBD1. The CDR3 consists of 14 residues. Trimming at V came to 3 bases and at J to 3 bases, leaving 4 bases not matched to a gene. Per germline, CDR1 MNHEY and CDR2 SVGAGI. The CDR3 DNA sequence: TGTGCCAGCAGTTATGGGGACAGACACTATGGCTACACCTTC. Amino acid sequence: CASSYGDRHYGYTF.

This clone was found many times. J is TRBJ2-7 and V is TRBV27, with a tentative D call TRBD1 (7 bases). The CDR3 totals 16 residues. Germline V gives CDR1 MNHEY, CDR2 SMNVEV (reference sequence). V lost 2 bases and J lost 6, with 20 bases in between. CDR3 nucleotide sequence: TGTGCCAGCAGTTTAACCAACAGGGGAGGCGCGGGCGAGCAGTACTTC. It codes for CASSLTNRGGAGEQYF.

V usage is TRBV30 and J usage is TRBJ1-5; perhaps TRBD1 as D (6 bases). Per the germline V gene, CDR1 is GTSNPN and CDR2 is SVGIG (reference sequence). The ends were cut back, 0 bases at V and 4 bases at J, with 13 bases in the middle. The CDR3 is 15 amino acids. The CDR3 sequence is CAWSVGSQGNQPQHF. CDR3 DNA: TGTGCCTGGAGTGTAGGGTCGCAGGGGAATCAGCCCCAGCATTTT.

The V gene is TRBV3-1 (or the pseudogene TRBV3-2), the J gene TRBJ1-1; D uncertain. Germline values: CDR1 LGHDT, CDR2 YNNKEL (reference sequence). V lost 1 base and J 3 bases, leaving 18 bases between the germline ends. The CDR3 contains 17 residues. The chain's CDR3 is CASSQGAFWALDTEAFF. The CDR3 region has the DNA TGTGCCAGCAGCCAAGGTGCTTTTTGGGCACTAGACACTGAAGCTTTCTTT.

The chain couples TRBV6-1 to TRBJ1-4; D is ambiguous. Trimming pared 3 bases from V and 4 bases from J, leaving 6 bases between. CDR1 is MNHNS, CDR2 SASEGT, per germline. The CDR3 sequence is 13 residues long. The CDR3 region is CASSEAINEKLFF. The CDR3 bases are TGTGCCAGCAGTGAGGCAATTAATGAAAAACTGTTTTTT.

The V call is TRBV9, the J call TRBJ2-2, with D tentatively TRBD1 (5 bases). CDR1 and CDR2 (germline): SGDLS, YYNGEE. The V end was cut by 4 bases, the J end by 7 bases, with 14 bases between. The CDR3 is 14 amino acids. The CDR3 nucleotides are TGTGCCAGCAGCTTTCGACAGCTCGGCGGGGAGCTGTTTTTT. It codes for CASSFRQLGGELFF.

V and J are TRBV7-2 and TRBJ1-2; D is possibly TRBD1 (6 bases). CDR3 length equals 13 residues. V was trimmed by 3 bases and J by 8 bases, leaving 13 bases between them. CDR1 is SGHTA, CDR2 FQGNSA, per germline. DNA for the CDR3: TGTGCCAGCAGCTTTCTGGGGGCGCAGGGCTACACCTTC. Protein sequence: CASSFLGAQGYTF. Full variable domain (missing parts from reference TRBV7-2 and TRBJ1-2): GAGVSQSPSNKVTEKGKDVELRCDPISGHTALYWYRQSLGQGLEFLIYFQGNSAPDKSGLPSDRFSAERTGGSVSTLTIQRTQQEDSAVYLCASSFLGAQGYTFGSGTRLTVV.

This chain links TRBV29-1 with TRBJ1-1, with D hard to call. The CDR3 is made up of 12 amino acids. From germline, CDR1 is SQVTM and CDR2 ANQGSEA. Trimming cost V 2 bases and J 1 base, with 5 bases left between them. For the CDR3, the DNA is TGCAGCGTTGAACCCGGGAACACTGAAGCTTTCTTT. This sequence encodes CSVEPGNTEAFF.

This clone has just one count. The chain uses TRBV28 and TRBJ1-3; TRBD1 might be the D (5 bases). The germline CDR1 and CDR2 sequences are MDHEN and SYDVKM. CDR3 size: 17 residues. V shed 7 bases and J shed 0 bases, with 19 bases lying between them. Here the CDR3 reads CASIGSGGGSSGNTIYF. CDR3 bases: TGTGCCAGCATTGGGTCTGGGGGAGGAAGCTCTGGAAACACCATATATTTT.

The chain recombines TRBV6-5 with TRBJ1-1; possibly TRBD1 for D (5 bases). CDR3 length equals 14 residues. V dropped 0 bases and J dropped 10 bases, with 15 bases sitting between them. Germline-derived CDR1 and CDR2 are MNHEY and SVGAGI. In nucleotides, the CDR3 is TGTGCCAGCAGTTACTCGGAGACAGCGACGGCAGCTTTCTTT. Protein: CASSYSETATAAFF.